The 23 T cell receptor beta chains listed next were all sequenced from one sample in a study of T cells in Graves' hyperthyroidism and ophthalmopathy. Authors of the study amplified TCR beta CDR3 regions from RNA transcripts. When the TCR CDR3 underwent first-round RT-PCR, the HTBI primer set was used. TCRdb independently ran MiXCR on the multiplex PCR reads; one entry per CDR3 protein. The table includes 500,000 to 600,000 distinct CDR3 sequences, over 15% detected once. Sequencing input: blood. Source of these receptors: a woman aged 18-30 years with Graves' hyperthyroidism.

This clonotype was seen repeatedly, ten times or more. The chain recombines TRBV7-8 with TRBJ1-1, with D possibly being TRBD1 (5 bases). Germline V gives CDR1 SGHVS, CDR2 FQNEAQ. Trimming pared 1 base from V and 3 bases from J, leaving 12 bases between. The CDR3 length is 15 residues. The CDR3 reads CASSLEPGRDTEAFF. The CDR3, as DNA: TGTGCCAGCAGCTTAGAGCCAGGGCGGGACACTGAAGCTTTCTTT.

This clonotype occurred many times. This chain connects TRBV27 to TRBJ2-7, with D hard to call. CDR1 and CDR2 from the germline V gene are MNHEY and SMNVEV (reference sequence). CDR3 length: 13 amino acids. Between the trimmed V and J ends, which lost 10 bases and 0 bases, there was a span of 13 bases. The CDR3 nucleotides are TGTGCCACCCGGGTCCTCAGCTCCTACGAGCAGTACTTC. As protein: CATRVLSSYEQYF.

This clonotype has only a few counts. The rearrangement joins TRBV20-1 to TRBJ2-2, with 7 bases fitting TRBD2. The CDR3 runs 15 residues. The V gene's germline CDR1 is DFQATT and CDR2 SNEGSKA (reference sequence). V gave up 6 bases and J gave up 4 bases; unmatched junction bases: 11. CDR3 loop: CSARRAGAVTGELFF. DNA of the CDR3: TGCAGTGCCAGGCGGGCGGGAGCCGTCACCGGGGAGCTGTTTTTT.

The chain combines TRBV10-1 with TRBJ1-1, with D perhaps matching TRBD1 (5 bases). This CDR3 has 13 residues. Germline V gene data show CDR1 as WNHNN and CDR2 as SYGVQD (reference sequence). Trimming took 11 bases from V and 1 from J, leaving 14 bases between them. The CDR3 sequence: CAARKGKNTEAFF. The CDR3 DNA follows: TGCGCCGCTAGAAAGGGGAAGAACACTGAAGCTTTCTTT.

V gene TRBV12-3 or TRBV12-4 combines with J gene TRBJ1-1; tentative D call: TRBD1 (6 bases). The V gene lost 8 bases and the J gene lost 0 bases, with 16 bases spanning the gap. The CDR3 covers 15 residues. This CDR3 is CASRVGTRMNTEAFF. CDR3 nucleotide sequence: TGTGCCAGCCGGGTCGGGACAAGGATGAACACTGAAGCTTTCTTT.

For the CDR3, the DNA is TGCGCCAGCACCCACGGACCAAGCACCACAGATACGCAGTATTTT. Protein sequence: CASTHGPSTTDTQYF. The chain carries TRBV5-1 and TRBJ2-3; D is uncertain. The CDR3 is 15 residues long. Germline V lookup: CDR1 SGHRS, CDR2 YFSETQ. Between the trimmed V and J ends, which lost 6 bases and 2 bases, there was a span of 16 bases. The full variable domain, in which reference TRBV5-1 and TRBJ2-3 provide the parts outside the CDR3, is KAGVTQTPRYLIKTRGQQVTLSCSPISGHRSVSWYQQTPGQGLQFLFEYFSETQRNKGNFPGRFSGRQFSNSRSEMNVSTLELGDSALYLCASTHGPSTTDTQYFGPGTRLTVL.

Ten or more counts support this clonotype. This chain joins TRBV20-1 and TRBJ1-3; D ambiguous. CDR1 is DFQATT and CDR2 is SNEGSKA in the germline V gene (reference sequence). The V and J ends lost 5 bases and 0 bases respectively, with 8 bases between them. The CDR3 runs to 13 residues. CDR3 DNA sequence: TGCAGTGCTTTCAGAAGCTCTGGAAACACCATATATTTT. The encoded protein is CSAFRSSGNTIYF.

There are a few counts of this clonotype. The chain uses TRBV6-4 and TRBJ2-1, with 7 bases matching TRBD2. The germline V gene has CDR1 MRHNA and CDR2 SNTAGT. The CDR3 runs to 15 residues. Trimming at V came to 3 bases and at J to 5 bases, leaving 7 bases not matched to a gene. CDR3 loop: CASSEETSPNNEQFF. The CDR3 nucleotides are TGTGCCAGCAGTGAAGAGACTAGCCCTAACAATGAGCAGTTCTTC.

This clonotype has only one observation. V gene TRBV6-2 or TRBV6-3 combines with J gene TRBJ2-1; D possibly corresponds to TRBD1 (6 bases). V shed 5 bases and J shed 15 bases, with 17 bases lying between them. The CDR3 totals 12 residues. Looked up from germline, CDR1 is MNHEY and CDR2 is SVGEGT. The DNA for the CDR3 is TGTGCCAGCAGTAAACAGGGCCACCGTCGGTTCTTC. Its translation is CASSKQGHRRFF.

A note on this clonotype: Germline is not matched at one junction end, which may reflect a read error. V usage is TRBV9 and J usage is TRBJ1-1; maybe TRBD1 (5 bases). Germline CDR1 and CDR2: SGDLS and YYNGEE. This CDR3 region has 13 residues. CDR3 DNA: TGTGCCAGCAGCGGGACATCTTATAGAGAAGTTTTCTTT. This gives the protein CASSGTSYREVFF.

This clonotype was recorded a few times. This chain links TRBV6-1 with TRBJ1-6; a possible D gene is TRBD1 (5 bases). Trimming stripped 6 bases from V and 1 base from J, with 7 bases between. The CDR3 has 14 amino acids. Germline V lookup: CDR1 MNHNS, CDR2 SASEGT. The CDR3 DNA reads TGTGCCAGCAGAACAGGTTCCTATAATTCACCCCTCCACTTT. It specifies CASRTGSYNSPLHF.

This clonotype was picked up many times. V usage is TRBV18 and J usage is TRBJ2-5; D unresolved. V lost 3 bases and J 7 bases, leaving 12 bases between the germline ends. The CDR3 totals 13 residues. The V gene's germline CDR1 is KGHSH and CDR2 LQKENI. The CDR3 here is CASSPDEDGTQYF. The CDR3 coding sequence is TGTGCCAGCTCACCTGACGAGGATGGGACCCAGTACTTC.

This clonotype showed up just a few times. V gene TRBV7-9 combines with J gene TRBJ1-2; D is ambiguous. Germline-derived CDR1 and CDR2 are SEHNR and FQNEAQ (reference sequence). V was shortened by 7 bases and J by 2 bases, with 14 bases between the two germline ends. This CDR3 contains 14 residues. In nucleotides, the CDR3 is TGTGCCAGCACCACCACGGCGGCCAACTATGGCTACACCTTC. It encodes CASTTTAANYGYTF.

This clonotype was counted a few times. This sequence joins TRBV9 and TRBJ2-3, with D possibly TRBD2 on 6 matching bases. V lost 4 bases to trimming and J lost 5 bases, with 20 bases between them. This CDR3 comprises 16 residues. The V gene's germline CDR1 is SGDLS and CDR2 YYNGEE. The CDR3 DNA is TGTGCCAGCAGCTCTCAGGCGGGGATCACACGAGATACGCAGTATTTT. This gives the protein CASSSQAGITRDTQYF.

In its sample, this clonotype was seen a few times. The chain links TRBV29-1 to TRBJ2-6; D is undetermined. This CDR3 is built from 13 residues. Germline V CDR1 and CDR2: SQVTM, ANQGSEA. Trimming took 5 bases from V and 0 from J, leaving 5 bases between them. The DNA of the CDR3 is TGCAGCGTTACTGACTCTGGGGCCAACGTCCTGACTTTC. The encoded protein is CSVTDSGANVLTF.

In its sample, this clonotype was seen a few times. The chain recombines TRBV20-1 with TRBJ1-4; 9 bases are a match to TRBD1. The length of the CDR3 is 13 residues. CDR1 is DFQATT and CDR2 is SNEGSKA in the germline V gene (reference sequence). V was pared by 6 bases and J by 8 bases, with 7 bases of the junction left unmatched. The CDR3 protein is CSAIRTGDEKLFF. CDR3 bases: TGCAGTGCCATTAGGACAGGGGACGAAAAACTGTTTTTT.

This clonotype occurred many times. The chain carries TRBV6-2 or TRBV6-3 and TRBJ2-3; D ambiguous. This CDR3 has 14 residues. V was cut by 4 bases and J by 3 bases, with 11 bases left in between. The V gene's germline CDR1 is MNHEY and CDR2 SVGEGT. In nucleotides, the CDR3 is TGTGCCAGCAGTTTTTCTGGACCGACAGATACGCAGTATTTT. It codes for CASSFSGPTDTQYF.

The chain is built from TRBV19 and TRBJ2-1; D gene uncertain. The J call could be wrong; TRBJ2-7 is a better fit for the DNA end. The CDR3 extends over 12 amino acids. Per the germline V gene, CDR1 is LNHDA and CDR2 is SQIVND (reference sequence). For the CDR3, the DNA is TGTGCCAGTAGTTCGGACCTATCTGAGCAGTACTTC. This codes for CASSSDLSEQYF.

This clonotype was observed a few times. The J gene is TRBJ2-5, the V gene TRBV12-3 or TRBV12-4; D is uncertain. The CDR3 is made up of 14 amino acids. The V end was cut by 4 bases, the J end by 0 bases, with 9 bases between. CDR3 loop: CASSSWDYQETQYF. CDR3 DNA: TGTGCCAGCAGTTCATGGGATTACCAAGAGACCCAGTACTTC.

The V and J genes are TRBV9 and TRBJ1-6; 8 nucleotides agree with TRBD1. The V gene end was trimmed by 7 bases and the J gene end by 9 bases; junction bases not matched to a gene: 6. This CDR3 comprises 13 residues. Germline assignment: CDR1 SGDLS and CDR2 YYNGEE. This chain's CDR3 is CASGQGASSPLHF. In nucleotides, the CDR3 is TGTGCCAGCGGGCAGGGGGCAAGTTCACCCCTCCACTTT.

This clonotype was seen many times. CDR3: CASSQDWGAQHF. CDR3 coding DNA: TGTGCCAGCAGCCAAGATTGGGGGGCCCAGCATTTT. This chain connects TRBV3-1 to TRBJ1-5, with D perhaps matching TRBD1 (5 bases). The germline CDR1 and CDR2 sequences are LGHDT and YNNKEL (reference sequence). V was trimmed by 0 bases and J by 11 bases, leaving 8 bases between them. CDR3 length: 12 residues.

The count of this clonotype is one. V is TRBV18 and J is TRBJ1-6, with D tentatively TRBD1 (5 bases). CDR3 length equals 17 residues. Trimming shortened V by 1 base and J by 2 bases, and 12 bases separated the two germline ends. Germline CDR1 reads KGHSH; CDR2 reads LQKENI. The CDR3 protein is CASSPLVRGPYNSPLHF. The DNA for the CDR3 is TGTGCCAGCTCACCACTGGTGAGGGGACCCTATAATTCACCCCTCCACTTT. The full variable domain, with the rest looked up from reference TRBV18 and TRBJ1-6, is NAGVMQNPRHLVRRRGQEARLRCSPMKGHSHVYWYRQLPEEGLKFMVYLQKENIIDESGMPKERFSAEFPKEGPSILRIQQVVRGDSAAYFCASSPLVRGPYNSPLHFGNGTRLTVT.

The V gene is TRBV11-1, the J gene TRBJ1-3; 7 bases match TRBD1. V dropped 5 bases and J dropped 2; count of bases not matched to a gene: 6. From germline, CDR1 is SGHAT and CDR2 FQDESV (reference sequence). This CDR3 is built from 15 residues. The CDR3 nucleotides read TGTGCCAGCAGCCCGACAGGGTCCACTGGAAACACCATATATTTT. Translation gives CASSPTGSTGNTIYF.